This record concerns one T cell receptor beta chain sequence. Its antigen is still unknown. V was clipped by 3 bases and J by 4 bases; unmatched bases: 7. The CDR3 consists of 15 residues. Germline assignment: CDR1 SGHDN and CDR2 FVKESK. This entry belongs to a study of vaccination effects on CD4 cells after COVID-19. Study conclusions and caveats: Marked contraction was observed in infection-induced and vaccine-induced clones late after vaccination.

Sequencing was preceded by expansion of antigen-specific CD4+ T cells with viral peptide pools in the ViraFEST assay. Following a roughly ten-day culture, CD4+ T cells were purified. All participants had two doses of either the BNT162b2 or mRNA-1273 vaccine. Nucleocapsid antibodies stayed negative before and after vaccination, showing no earlier SARS-CoV-2 infection. The culture medium for a few million PBMC per well included roughly 9.2 IU/ml IL-2 and around 9.9 ug/ml peptides. Libraries were prepared by immunoSEQ multiplex PCR; TCRdb keeps only in-frame clonotypes and omits some of them. The sample comprises some 68,000 clones, about 80% of which are singletons, and 0.95% to 1.5% rests with the top ten.

The source material was CD4+ T cells from PBMCs cultured with HCoV-229E spike peptides, sampled after COVID-19 vaccination. The TCR comes from a human donor who received a COVID-19 vaccine. The rearrangement uses TRBV14 and TRBJ2-5; 8 bases agree with TRBD2. CDR3: CASSQNIAGPETQYF. CDR3 nucleotides: TGTGCCAGCAGCCAGAACATAGCGGGGCCAGAGACCCAGTACTTC.